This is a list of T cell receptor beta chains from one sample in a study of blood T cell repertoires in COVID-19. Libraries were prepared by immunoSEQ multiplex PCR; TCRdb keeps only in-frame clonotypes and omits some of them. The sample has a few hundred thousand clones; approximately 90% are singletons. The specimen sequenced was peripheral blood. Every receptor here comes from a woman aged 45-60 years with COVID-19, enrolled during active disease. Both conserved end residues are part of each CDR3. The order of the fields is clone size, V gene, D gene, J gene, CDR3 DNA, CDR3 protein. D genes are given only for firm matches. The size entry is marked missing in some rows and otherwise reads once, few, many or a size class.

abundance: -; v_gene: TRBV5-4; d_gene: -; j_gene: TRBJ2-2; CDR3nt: TGTGCCAGCAGCTTGAGGGGCCTGAACACCGGGGAGCTGTTTTTT; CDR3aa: CASSLRGLNTGELFF
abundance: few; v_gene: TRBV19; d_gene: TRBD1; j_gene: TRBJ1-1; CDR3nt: TGTGCCAGTAGGGAGCTGGACAGGTCTGGGTCTGAAGCTTTCTTT; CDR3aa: CASRELDRSGSEAFF
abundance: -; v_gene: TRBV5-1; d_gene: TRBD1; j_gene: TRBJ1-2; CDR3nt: TGCGCCAGCTCAGAACAGGGGCCGCAGGATGGCTACACCTTC; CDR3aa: CASSEQGPQDGYTF
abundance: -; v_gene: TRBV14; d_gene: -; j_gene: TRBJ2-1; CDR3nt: TGTGCCAGCAGCCAGTACAGGGCCCGCTACAATGAGCAGTTCTTC; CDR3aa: CASSQYRARYNEQFF
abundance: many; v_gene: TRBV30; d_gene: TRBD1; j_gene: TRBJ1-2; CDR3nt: TGTGCCTGGAGTGTAGGGACAGGGAAACTCTGCACCTTC; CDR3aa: CAWSVGTGKLCTF
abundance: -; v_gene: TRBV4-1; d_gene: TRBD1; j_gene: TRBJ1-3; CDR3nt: TGCGCCAGCAGTCTCACAGGGGACTTTGGAAACACCATATATTTT; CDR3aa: CASSLTGDFGNTIYF
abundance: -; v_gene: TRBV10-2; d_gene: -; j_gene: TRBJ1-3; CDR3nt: TGCGCCAGCAGTGAACGACAGTCGCTGGCAGTTGGAAACACCATATATTTT; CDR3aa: CASSERQSLAVGNTIYF
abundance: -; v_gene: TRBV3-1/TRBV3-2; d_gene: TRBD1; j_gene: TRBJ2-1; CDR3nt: TGTGCCAGCAGCCAACCGGCGGTGGCAGGGGGAGTCAATGAGCAGTTCTTC; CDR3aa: CASSQPAVAGGVNEQFF
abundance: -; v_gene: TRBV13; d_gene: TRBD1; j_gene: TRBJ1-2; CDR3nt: TGTGCCAGCAGCTTAGGGGGACAGGGATACTATGGCTACACCTTC; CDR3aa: CASSLGGQGYYGYTF
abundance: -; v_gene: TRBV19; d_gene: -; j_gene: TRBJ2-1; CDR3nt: TGTGCCAGTAGCCTCGTACTAGGGGGGGTAATTGATGAGCAGTTCTTC; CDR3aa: CASSLVLGGVIDEQFF
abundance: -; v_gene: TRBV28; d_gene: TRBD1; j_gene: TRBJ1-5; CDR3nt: TGTGCCAGCAGTTCGACCACAGGGGGTGATCAGCCCCAGCATTTT; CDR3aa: CASSSTTGGDQPQHF
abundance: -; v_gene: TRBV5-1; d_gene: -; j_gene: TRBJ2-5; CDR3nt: TGCGCCAGCAGCTCGACCGGGACACTGTACCAAGAGACCCAGTACTTC; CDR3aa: CASSSTGTLYQETQYF
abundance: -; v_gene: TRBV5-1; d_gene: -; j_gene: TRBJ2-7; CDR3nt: TGCGCCAGCAGGGCCGGACAGACCTACGAGCAGTACTTC; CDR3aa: CASRAGQTYEQYF
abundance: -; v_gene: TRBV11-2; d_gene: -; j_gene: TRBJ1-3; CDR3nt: TGTGCCAGCAGTGGGGCTAGGGCTGGAAACACCATATATTTT; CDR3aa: CASSGARAGNTIYF
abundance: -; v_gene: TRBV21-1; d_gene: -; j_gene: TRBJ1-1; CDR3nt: TGTGCCAGCAGCAAAGAAAGGTGGGCTTGCAGGGGAGTCGAGAACACTGAAGCTTTCTTT; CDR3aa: CASSKERWACRGVENTEAFF
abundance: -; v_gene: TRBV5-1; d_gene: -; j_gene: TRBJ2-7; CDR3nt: TGCGCCAGCAGCTCGACTCTATTTGGGGAGCAGTACTTC; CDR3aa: CASSSTLFGEQYF
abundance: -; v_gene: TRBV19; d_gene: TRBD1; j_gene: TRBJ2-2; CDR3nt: TGTGCCAGCTCCGGGACAGGGGTTTATGTTTCCGGGGAGCTGTTTTTT; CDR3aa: CASSGTGVYVSGELFF
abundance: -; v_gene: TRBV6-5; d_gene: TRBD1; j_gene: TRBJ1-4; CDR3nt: TGTGCCAGCAGGGAGTTCGGGACAGCTAATGAAAAACTGTTTTTT; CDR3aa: CASREFGTANEKLFF
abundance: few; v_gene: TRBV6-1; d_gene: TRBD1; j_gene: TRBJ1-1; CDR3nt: TGTGCCAGCAGTGAATTAGGACAGGGGGAAGCTTTCTTT; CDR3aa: CASSELGQGEAFF
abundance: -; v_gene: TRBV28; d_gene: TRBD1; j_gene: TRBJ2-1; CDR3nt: TGTGCCAGCAGTTTATTAGGACAGGGGGGGAATGAGCAGTTCTTC; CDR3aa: CASSLLGQGGNEQFF
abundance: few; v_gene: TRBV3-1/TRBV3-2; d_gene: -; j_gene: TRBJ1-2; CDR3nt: TGTGCCAGCAGCCCGCCGGGGGGGACACGCTATGGCTACACCTTC; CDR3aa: CASSPPGGTRYGYTF
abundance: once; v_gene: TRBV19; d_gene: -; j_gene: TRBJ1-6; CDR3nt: TGTGCCAGTAGACCAGGGCAGGGGAATAATTCACCCCTCCACTTT; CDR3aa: CASRPGQGNNSPLHF
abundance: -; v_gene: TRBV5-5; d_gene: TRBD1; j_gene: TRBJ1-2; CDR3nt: TGTGCCAGCAGCTTGGCCGTACAGGGGAGCTATGGCTACACCTTC; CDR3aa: CASSLAVQGSYGYTF
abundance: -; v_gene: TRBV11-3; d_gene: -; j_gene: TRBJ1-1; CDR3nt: TGTGCCAGCAGCTTGCTACCCTCTCCGGGCATCGGGGCTGAAGCTTTCTTT; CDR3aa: CASSLLPSPGIGAEAFF
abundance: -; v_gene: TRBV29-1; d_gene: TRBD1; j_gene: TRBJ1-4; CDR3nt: TGCAGCGTTGCGGCCGGGACAGCTAATGAAAAACTGTTTTTT; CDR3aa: CSVAAGTANEKLFF
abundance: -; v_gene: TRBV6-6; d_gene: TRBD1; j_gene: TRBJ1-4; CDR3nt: TGTGCCAGCACCGACACAGGGGGCGCGGGTGAAAAACTGTTTTTT; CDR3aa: CASTDTGGAGEKLFF
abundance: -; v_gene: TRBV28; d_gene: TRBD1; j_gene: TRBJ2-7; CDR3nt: TGTGCCAGCAGTCCGGGACAGGTCTTCTACGAGCAGTACTTC; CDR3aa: CASSPGQVFYEQYF
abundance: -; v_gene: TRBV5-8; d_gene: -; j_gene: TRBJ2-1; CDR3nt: TGTGCCAGCAGCTTGGGAGGAGGCGATGAGCAGTTCTTC; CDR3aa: CASSLGGGDEQFF
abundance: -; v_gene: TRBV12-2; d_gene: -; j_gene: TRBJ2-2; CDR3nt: TGTGCAAGTCGCTTAGCAGGCAGGGCAGCGAACACCGGGGAGCTGTTTTTT; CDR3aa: CASRLAGRAANTGELFF
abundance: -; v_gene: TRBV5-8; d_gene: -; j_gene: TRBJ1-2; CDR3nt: TGTGCCAGCAGCTTAAACAGGGCTTACTATGGCTACACCTTC; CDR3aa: CASSLNRAYYGYTF
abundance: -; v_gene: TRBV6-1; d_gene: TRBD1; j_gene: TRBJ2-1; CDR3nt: TGTGCCAGCAGTGAAGAACAGGGGACACTCTACAATGAGCAGTTCTTC; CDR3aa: CASSEEQGTLYNEQFF
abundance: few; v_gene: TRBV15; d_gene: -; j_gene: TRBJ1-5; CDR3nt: TGTGCCACCAGCATTCCCGACAAAAGCCAGCATTTT; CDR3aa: CATSIPDKSQHF
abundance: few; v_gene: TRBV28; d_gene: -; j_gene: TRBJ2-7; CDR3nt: TGTGCCAGCAGTTTACAGGGTAGGGCCTACGAGCAGTACTTC; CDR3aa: CASSLQGRAYEQYF